This T cell receptor beta chain was identified during a study of blood T cell repertoires in COVID-19. Libraries were prepared by immunoSEQ multiplex PCR; TCRdb keeps only in-frame clonotypes and omits some of them. This table holds 54,000 or so clones, 70% to 85% found once. CDR3 length equals 13 residues. CDR1 and CDR2 from the germline V gene are SGHRS and YFSETQ. V was shortened by 0 bases and J by 10 bases, with 13 bases between the two germline ends. The sample comprised peripheral blood. The source is a man older than 75 with COVID-19, enrolled during active disease. The chain carries TRBV5-1 and TRBJ1-2, with TRBD1 as a possible D gene (5 bases). CDR3 sequence (DNA): TGCGCCAGCAGCTTGGCTAGGGGTGAGGACTACACCTTC. Amino acid sequence: CASSLARGEDYTF.